This T cell receptor beta chain originates from a study of cytotoxic CD8 clonotypes in ibrutinib-treated CLL. Sequencing was performed with immunoSEQ multiplex PCR; in TCRdb, only in-frame clones are kept and a portion is missing. Of around 310,000 clones listed, around four fifths are singletons. Germline CDR1 and CDR2: SQVTM and ANQGSEA. Trimming removed 6 bases from V and 4 bases from J, with 15 bases in between. There are 13 residues in the CDR3. Sequenced material: PBMCs, taken before ibrutinib treatment. This TCR was sampled from a human donor with chronic lymphocytic leukemia. V is TRBV29-1 and J is TRBJ2-5; perhaps TRBD1 as D (6 bases). CDR3: CSVQGLTGETQYF. CDR3 coding DNA: TGCAGCGTACAGGGCCTCACGGGAGAGACCCAGTACTTC.